The source of this T cell receptor (beta chain) is a study of spatial heterogeneity in lung cancer. On the study more broadly: PBMC collected at follow-up were sequenced when available, a median of roughly 24 months after resection. Whole-study findings and limits: The study found ubiquitous expanded tumor TCRs in blood more at resection than follow-up.

Germline V lookup: CDR1 LNHNV, CDR2 YYDKDF (reference sequence). V lost 3 bases and J 0 bases, leaving 12 bases between the germline ends. The CDR3 contains 16 residues. On this clonotype itself: Its antigen remains unknown.

TCRdb itself ran the 5' RACE reads through MiXCR, one entry per CDR3 protein. The sample yields fewer than 20,000 distinct CDR3 sequences, less than 9.5% seen once. Time point defined: blood at routine non-recurrence follow-up after resection. The authors sequenced whole RNA from tumor, nontumor lung or frozen PBMC without sorting. The genes are TRBV15 and TRBJ2-4; D gene unclear. The starting material was PBMCs, obtained at follow-up. This clonotype was obtained from a male donor with early-stage non-small cell lung cancer. The CDR3 DNA is TGTGCCACCAGCAGGGAAGTGTATCTAGCCAAAAACATTCAGTACTTC. Protein product: CATSREVYLAKNIQYF.